A selection of T cell receptor beta chains follows, all from one sample in a study of shared clonotypes between healthy human individuals. The table came from immunoSEQ multiplex PCR; TCRdb's copy has only in-frame clones and leaves some out. The sample contains about 2.5 million clones, under 95% of which appear only once. Material for sequencing was naive CD4+ T cells from PBMCs. The source is a man aged 18 to 30 in good health. Some clones in this sample may be carry-over from other donors' samples. The CDR3 runs from the conserved cysteine through the conserved F or W. D genes are given only for firm matches. Rows may omit the clone size; those that give it use once, few, many or a size class.

cdr3_nt cdr3_aa j_call v_call d_call clone_size
TGTGCCACCAGCAGACCCGGCCGGGAGCCTGGAAACACCATATATTTT CATSRPGREPGNTIYF TRBJ1-3 TRBV15 NA NA
TGTGCCAGCAGCCCTCGACTCGGTCTCGCGTCGGGGAGGGAGCAGTACTTC CASSPRLGLASGREQYF TRBJ2-7 TRBV7-2 NA NA
TGTGCCAGCAGTCCACCGGTGGCGAACACTGAAGCTTTCTTT CASSPPVANTEAFF TRBJ1-1 TRBV6-5 NA NA
TGTGCCAGCTCACCCGGGGGACAGCGTGCCTACGAGCAGTACTTC CASSPGGQRAYEQYF TRBJ2-7 TRBV18 NA NA
TGTGCCACCAGCTCCCCAGCGGGGTTACGAAAGCAGTACTTC CATSSPAGLRKQYF TRBJ2-7 TRBV15 TRBD2 NA
TGTGCCAGCAGCGTAGATTGGGCGGCGAGTTTCACAGATACGCAGTATTTT CASSVDWAASFTDTQYF TRBJ2-3 TRBV9 NA once
TGTGCCAGCAGGGACCTAGCGGTCGGAGTAGATACGCAGTATTTT CASRDLAVGVDTQYF TRBJ2-3 TRBV27 TRBD2 NA
TGTGCCAGCAGCGCCCTTATACAGGGGGCCGCCGAGCAGTACTTC CASSALIQGAAEQYF TRBJ2-7 TRBV9 TRBD1 NA
TGTGCCAGCAGGGGGACTCGGGGGTCGGACACCGGGGAGCTGTTTTTT CASRGTRGSDTGELFF TRBJ2-2 TRBV25-1 NA NA
TGTGCCAGCAGTTTATATCCGGGACAGGAAGGAGGCAATCAGCCCCAGCATTTT CASSLYPGQEGGNQPQHF TRBJ1-5 TRBV28 TRBD1 NA
TGCGCCAGCAGCCAATCCCCAATAGGGGGTATTGATGGCTACACCTTC CASSQSPIGGIDGYTF TRBJ1-2 TRBV4-1 NA NA
TGCGCCAGCAGCCTGCGTGGGAGGGGATATGAGCAGTTCTTC CASSLRGRGYEQFF TRBJ2-1 TRBV4-3 TRBD2 NA
TGTGCCAGCAGTCCCCCAGGGACCTACGAGCAGTACTTC CASSPPGTYEQYF TRBJ2-7 TRBV28 NA few
TGTGCCAGCAGCTTGCCCCCCGGACTAGCGGGAGGCTACGAGCAGTACTTC CASSLPPGLAGGYEQYF TRBJ2-7 TRBV5-6 TRBD2 NA
TGCGCCAGCAAGGCGACTAGCGGGAGCTCCTACAATGAGCAGTTCTTC CASKATSGSSYNEQFF TRBJ2-1 TRBV5-1 TRBD2 NA
TGTGCCAGCAGTTACCCCGTTAATGAAAAACTGTTTTTT CASSYPVNEKLFF TRBJ1-4 TRBV6-7 NA NA
TGTGCCAGCAGTGACCAGGGGGCTTTATACGAGCAGTACTTC CASSDQGALYEQYF TRBJ2-7 TRBV2 TRBD1 NA
TGTGCCAGCAGACTAGCGGGAGGTGGTAATGAGCAGTTCTTC CASRLAGGGNEQFF TRBJ2-1 TRBV28 TRBD2 NA
TGTGCCAGCTCACCCCTCCCGGAGGGTGCTGCTTTCTTT CASSPLPEGAAFF TRBJ1-1 TRBV18 NA NA
TGTGCCAGCAGCCCGGACAGGGATGAATTGGGTTTGTATGGCTACACCTTC CASSPDRDELGLYGYTF TRBJ1-2 TRBV7-2 TRBD1 NA
TGTGCCAGCAGTTTCACTTCCCCTCGTGTCGGGGGCCCTTACCAAGAGACCCAGTACTTC CASSFTSPRVGGPYQETQYF TRBJ2-5 TRBV28 NA once
TGTGCCAGCAGCAGGCAGACCCCGCCTATGAACACTGAAGCTTTCTTT CASSRQTPPMNTEAFF TRBJ1-1 TRBV7-6 NA NA
TGCGCCAGCAGCTTGGTAGCTAACCTCTACAATGAGCAGTTCTTC CASSLVANLYNEQFF TRBJ2-1 TRBV5-1 NA NA
TGTGCCAGCAGTCCTCCCACCACAGGGGTCACCTACGAGCAGTACTTC CASSPPTTGVTYEQYF TRBJ2-7 TRBV28 TRBD1 NA